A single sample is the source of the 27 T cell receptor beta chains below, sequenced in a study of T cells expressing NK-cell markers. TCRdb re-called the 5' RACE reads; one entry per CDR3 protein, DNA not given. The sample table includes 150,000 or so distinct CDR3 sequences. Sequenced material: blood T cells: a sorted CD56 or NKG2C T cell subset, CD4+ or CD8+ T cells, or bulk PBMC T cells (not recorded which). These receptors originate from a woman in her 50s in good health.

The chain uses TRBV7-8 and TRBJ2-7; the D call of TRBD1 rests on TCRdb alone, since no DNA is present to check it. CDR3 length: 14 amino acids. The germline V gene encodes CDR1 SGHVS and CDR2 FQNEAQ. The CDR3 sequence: CASRDTGGTYEQYF.

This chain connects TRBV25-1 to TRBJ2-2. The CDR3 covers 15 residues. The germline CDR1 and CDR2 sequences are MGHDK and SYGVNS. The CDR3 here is CASSNPYANTGELFF.

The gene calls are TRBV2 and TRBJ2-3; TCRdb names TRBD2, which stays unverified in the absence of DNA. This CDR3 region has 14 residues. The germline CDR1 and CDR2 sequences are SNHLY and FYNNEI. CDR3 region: CASEGSGGTDTQYF.

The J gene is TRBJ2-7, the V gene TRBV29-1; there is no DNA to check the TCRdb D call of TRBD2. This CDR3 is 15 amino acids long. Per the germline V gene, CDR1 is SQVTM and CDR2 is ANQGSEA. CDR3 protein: CSVEERLAGDYEQYF.

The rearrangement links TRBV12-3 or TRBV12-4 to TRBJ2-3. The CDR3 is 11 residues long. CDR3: CASRSGRTQYF.

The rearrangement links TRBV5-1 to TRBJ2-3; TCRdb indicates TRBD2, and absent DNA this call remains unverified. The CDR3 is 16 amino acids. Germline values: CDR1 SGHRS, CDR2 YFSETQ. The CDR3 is CASSPGLAGGRDTQYF.

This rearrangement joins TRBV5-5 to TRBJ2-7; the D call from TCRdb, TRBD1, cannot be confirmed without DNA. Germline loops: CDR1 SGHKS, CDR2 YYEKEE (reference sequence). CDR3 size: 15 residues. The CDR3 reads CASSLAGRGNGEQYF.

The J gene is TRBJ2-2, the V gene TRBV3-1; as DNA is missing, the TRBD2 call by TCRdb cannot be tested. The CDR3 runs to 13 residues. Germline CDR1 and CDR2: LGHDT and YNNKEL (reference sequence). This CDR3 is CAVLAGNTGELFF.

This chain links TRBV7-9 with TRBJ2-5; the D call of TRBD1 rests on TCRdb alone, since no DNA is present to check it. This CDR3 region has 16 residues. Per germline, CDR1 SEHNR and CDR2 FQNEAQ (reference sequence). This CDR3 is CASSSSWERGGETQYF.

The CDR3: CASSSQGNGYTF. The chain has TRBV4-1 and TRBJ1-2; as DNA is missing, the TRBD1 call by TCRdb cannot be tested. The CDR3 sequence is 12 residues long. Germline CDR1 is MGHRA and CDR2 is YSYEKL.

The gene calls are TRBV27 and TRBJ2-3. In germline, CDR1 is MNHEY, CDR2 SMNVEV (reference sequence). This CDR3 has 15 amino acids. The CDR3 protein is CASSLKDPGTDTQYF.

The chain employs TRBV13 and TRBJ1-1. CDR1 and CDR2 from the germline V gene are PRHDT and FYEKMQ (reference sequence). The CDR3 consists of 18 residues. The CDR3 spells CASSLGGSGWGANTEAFF.

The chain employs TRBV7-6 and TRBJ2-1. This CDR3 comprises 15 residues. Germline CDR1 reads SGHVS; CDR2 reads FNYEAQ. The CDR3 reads CASSLLRELYNEQFF.

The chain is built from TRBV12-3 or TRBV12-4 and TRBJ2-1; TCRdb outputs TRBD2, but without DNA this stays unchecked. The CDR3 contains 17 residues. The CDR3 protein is CASSRRAGGNMDNEQFF.

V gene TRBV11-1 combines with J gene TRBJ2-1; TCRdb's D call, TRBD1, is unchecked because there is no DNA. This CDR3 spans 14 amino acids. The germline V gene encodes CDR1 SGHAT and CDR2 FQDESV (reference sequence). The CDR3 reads CASSLDRGANEQFF.

CDR3 protein: CASSLEISGVYNEQFF. J is TRBJ2-1 and V is TRBV11-2; TCRdb's D call, TRBD2, is unchecked because there is no DNA. Germline V gives CDR1 SGHAT, CDR2 FQNNGV. The CDR3 extends over 16 amino acids.

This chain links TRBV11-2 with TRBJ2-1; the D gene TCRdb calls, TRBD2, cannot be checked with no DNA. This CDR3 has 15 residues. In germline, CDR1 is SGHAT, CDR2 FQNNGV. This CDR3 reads CASSLELAGGNEQFF.

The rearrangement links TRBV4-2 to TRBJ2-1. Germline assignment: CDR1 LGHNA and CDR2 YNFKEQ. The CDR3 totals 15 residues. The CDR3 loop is CASRVEFTDYNEQFF.

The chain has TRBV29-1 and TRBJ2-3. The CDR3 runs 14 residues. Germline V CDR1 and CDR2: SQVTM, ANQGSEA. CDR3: CSAHDPDRTDTQYF.

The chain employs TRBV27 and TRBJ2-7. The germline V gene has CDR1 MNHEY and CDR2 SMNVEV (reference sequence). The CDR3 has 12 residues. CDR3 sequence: CASRGSPYEQYF.

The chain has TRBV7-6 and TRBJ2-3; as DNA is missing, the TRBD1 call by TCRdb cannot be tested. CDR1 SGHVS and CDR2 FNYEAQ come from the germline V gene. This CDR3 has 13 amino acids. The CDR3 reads CASSGTGPKAQYF.

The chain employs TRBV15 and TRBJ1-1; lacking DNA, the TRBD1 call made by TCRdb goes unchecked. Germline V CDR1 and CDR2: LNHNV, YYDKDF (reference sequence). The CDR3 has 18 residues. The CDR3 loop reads CATSRVEGAVSGNTEAFF.

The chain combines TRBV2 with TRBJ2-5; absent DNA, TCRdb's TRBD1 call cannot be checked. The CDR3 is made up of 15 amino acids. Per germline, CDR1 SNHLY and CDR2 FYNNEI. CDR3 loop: CASSEWGAPHETQYF.

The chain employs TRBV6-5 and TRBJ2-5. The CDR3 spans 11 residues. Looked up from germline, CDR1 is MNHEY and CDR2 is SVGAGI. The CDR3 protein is CASGPQETQYF.

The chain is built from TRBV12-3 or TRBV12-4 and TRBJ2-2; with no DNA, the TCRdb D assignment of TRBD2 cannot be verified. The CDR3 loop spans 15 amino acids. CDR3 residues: CASHTSGGPTGELFF.

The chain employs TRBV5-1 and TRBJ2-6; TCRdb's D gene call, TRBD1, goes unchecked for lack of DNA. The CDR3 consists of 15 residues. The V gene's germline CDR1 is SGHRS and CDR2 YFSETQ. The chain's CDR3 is CASRDRDSGANVLTF. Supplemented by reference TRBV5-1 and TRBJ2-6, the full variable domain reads KAGVTQTPRYLIKTRGQQVTLSCSPISGHRSVSWYQQTPGQGLQFLFEYFSETQRNKGNFPGRFSGRQFSNSRSEMNVSTLELGDSALYLCASRDRDSGANVLTFGAGSRLTVL.

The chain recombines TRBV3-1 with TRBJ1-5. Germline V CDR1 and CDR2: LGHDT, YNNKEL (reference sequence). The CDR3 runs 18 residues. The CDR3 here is CASRRGRWTDHSNQPQHF.